This TCR beta chain emerged from a study of response to subunit inactivated influenza vaccine. The table lists this clonotype with a few counts. This CDR3 is built from 15 residues. Germline V gene data show CDR1 as DFQATT and CDR2 as SNEGSKA (reference sequence). V was clipped by 3 bases and J by 2 bases; unmatched bases: 8. TCRdb used MiXCR to reprocess the RT-PCR reads, holding one entry per CDR3 protein. The sample contains about 570,000 distinct CDR3 sequences, 10% to 15% of which appear only once. The specimen was PBMCs from blood, collected on the day of vaccination. The chain couples TRBV20-1 to TRBJ2-5, with 8 bases lining up with TRBD2. This sequence was found in a man in his fifties or sixties who received an inactivated influenza vaccine. CDR3 amino acids: CSARGTRQRQETQYF. CDR3 in DNA: TGCAGTGCTAGGGGGACTAGGCAACGACAAGAGACCCAGTACTTC.